Shown below are 2 T cell receptor beta chains from a single sample sequenced in a study of CD8 T cell repertoires and HIV-1 epitope variants. The table came from immunoSEQ multiplex PCR; TCRdb's copy has only in-frame clones and leaves some out. The sample contains about 95,000 clones, over 70% of which appear only once. The sequenced sample consisted of uncultured baseline CD8+ T cells from peripheral blood mononuclear cells (PBMCs). These receptors were obtained from a male donor with HIV.

The count of this clone is one. V usage is TRBV5-6 and J usage is TRBJ2-7; D not certain. The CDR3 has 14 amino acids. V gave up 3 bases and J gave up 4 bases, with 14 bases separating them. Germline V gives CDR1 SGHDT, CDR2 YYEEEE. This CDR3 is CASSSFGLVYEQYF. The CDR3 nucleotides are TGTGCCAGCAGCTCGTTTGGGTTGGTGTACGAGCAGTACTTC.

The J gene is TRBJ2-7, the V gene TRBV29-1, with a tentative D call TRBD1 (6 bases). Trimming cost V 7 bases and J 2 bases, with 12 bases left between them. Germline CDR1 reads SQVTM; CDR2 reads ANQGSEA. The CDR3 spans 12 residues. CDR3 nucleotide sequence: TGCAGCGCCAGCACAGGGACCTACGAGCAGTACTTC. The encoded protein is CSASTGTYEQYF.